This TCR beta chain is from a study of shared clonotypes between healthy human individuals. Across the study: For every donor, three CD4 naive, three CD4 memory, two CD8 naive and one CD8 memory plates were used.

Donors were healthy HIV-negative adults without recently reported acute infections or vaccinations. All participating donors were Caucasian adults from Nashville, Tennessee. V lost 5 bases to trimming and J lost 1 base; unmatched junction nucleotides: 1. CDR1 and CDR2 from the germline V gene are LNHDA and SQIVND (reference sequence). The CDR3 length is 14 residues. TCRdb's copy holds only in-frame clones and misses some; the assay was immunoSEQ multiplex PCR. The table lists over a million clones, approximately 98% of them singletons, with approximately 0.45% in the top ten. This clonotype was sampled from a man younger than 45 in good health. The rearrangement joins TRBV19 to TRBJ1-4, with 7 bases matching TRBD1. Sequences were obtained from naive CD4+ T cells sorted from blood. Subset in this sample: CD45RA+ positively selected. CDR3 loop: CASSWDRTNEKLFF. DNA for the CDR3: TGTGCCAGTAGTTGGGACAGAACTAATGAAAAACTGTTTTTT.